These T cell receptor beta chains were read from a single sample in a study of OX40 agonist ivuxolimab in advanced cancers. Only in-frame clones appear in the TCRdb table, and some are missing; sequencing was by immunoSEQ multiplex PCR. Among about 140,000 clones listed, 90% to 95% were seen once. The sequences come from CD4+ or CD8+ T cells sorted from blood, collected in a trial of the OX40 agonist ivuxolimab. The origin of the receptors is an adult with an advanced solid tumor such as melanoma, head and neck, liver or kidney cancer. Each CDR3 is given with its conserved first and last residue.

V: TRBV7-9
CDR3: CALGPVNYGYTF

V: TRBV9
CDR3: CASSQGGTYGYTF

V: TRBV9
CDR3: CASSQDPDRAQYF

V: TRBV5-1
CDR3: CASSLGPGGLAETQYF

V: TRBV4-3
CDR3: CASSQGGQGTSGSYEQYF

V: TRBV7-2
CDR3: CASSTWTRGNTQYF

V: TRBV28
CDR3: CASGTNSNQPQHF

V: TRBV6-5
CDR3: CASSPGADYGYTF

V: TRBV28
CDR3: CASGRGGGWDTQYF

V: TRBV4-1
CDR3: CASSQGLKGPPAGEQYF

V: TRBV27
CDR3: CASSQVRRSTDTQYF

V: TRBV6-5
CDR3: CASRQPYEQYF

V: TRBV9
CDR3: CASSVGLPGANVLTF

V: TRBV19
CDR3: CASSIGQDYGYTF

V: TRBV7-6
CDR3: CASSSRDSGGYNEQFF

V: TRBV5-1
CDR3: CASSFSGQGAWDEQFF

V: TRBV5-1
CDR3: CASSPGQETQYF

V: TRBV4-3
CDR3: CASSREGGQFYEQYF

V: TRBV2
CDR3: CASRYSATYEQYF

V: TRBV7-2
CDR3: CASSTVSGVGNTIYF

V: TRBV4-1
CDR3: CASSQAVVNTGELFF

V: TRBV7-6
CDR3: CASSSYRPGYTF

V: TRBV7-2
CDR3: CASSLQGPYYGYTF

V: TRBV7-9
CDR3: CASSWRRSTDNSPLHF

V: TRBV18
CDR3: CASSQPSSGEKLFF

V: TRBV10-1
CDR3: CASGTGGSPLHF

V: TRBV7-2
CDR3: CASSPRREGRETQYF

V: TRBV6-5
CDR3: CASSGPRNSPLHF

V: TRBV5-4
CDR3: CASSQLGNPTGEQYF

V: TRBV9
CDR3: CASSAGTYPTDTQYF

V: TRBV21-1
CDR3: CASSPGRGGPYEQYF

V: TRBV6-6
CDR3: CASSYSRGSSYEQYF

V: TRBV27
CDR3: CASSQGTGRRDQPQHF

V: TRBV7-9
CDR3: CASSLGSGQGFEQYF

V: TRBV19
CDR3: CASSKLGNDEQFF

V: TRBV5-1
CDR3: CASSLGLVGGELFF

V: TRBV10-3
CDR3: CAISFPGTGGNTIYF

V: TRBV28
CDR3: CASNRAPGAAATQYF

V: TRBV25-1
CDR3: CASSTYRDRAATNEKLFF

V: TRBV5-1
CDR3: CASTGQGYYEQYF

V: TRBV27
CDR3: CASRERREGVNEQFF

V: TRBV19
CDR3: CASTSSPGGYQPQHF

V: TRBV6-6
CDR3: CASSYASVNQPQHF

V: TRBV4-1
CDR3: CASSHTGSGTEAFF

V: TRBV5-1
CDR3: CASSLIGARGSSYEQYF

V: TRBV5-4
CDR3: CASSQDGNQPQHF

V: TRBV6-1
CDR3: CASSEFLYGYTF

V: TRBV27
CDR3: CASSLSGGEIYGEQYF

V: TRBV5-1
CDR3: CASSLERTGGLTEAFF

V: TRBV5-1
CDR3: CASSLARGRDTGELFF

V: TRBV6-5
CDR3: CASTPNTYQPQHF

V: TRBV6-1
CDR3: CAHRDSGLWEQFF

V: TRBV7-2
CDR3: CASILTGTGSDTQYF

V: TRBV19
CDR3: CASSMTWSGQLNTGELFF

V: TRBV9
CDR3: CASSVAHRGEKLFF

V: TRBV19
CDR3: CASSIGGVGETQYF

V: TRBV27
CDR3: CASSSRLAGGTDTQYF